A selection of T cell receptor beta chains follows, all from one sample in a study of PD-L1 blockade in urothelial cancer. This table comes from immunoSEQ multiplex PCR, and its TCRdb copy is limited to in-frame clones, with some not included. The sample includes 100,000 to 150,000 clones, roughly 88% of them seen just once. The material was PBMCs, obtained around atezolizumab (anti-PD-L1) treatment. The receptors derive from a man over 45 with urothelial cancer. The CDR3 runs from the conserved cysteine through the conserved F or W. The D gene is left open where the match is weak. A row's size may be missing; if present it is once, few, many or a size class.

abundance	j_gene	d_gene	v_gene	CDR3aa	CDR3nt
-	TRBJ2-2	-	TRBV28	CASRGGGSPGELFF	TGTGCCAGCAGGGGCGGAGGGAGTCCCGGGGAGCTGTTTTTT
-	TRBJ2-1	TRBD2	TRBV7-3	CASSSLPAGVLNNEQFF	TGTGCCAGCAGCTCCCTCCCGGCGGGAGTCCTAAACAATGAGCAGTTCTTC
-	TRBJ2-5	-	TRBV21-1	CASSRGLQETQYF	TGTGCCAGCAGTAGGGGGCTCCAAGAGACCCAGTACTTC
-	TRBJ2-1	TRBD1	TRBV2	CASTGADRSYNEQFF	TGTGCCAGCACCGGGGCGGACAGGTCATACAATGAGCAGTTCTTC
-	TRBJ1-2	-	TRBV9	CASSPGGYGYTF	TGTGCCAGCAGCCCTGGCGGCTATGGCTACACCTTC
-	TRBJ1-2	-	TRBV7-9	CASILNRVGYTF	TGTGCCAGCATCCTTAACAGGGTCGGCTACACCTTC
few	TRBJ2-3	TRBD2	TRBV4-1	CASSQAREFGTDTQYF	TGCGCCAGCAGCCAAGCGCGGGAGTTCGGGACAGATACGCAGTATTTT
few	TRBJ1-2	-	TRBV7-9	CASSEIAWGYTF	TGTGCCAGCAGCGAAATAGCATGGGGCTACACCTTC
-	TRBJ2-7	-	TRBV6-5	CASSYSPGLKGYEQYF	TGTGCCAGCAGTTACTCCCCAGGGCTTAAAGGGTACGAGCAGTACTTC
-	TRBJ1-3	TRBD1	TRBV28	CASSSGGSSGNTIYF	TGTGCCAGCAGTTCAGGGGGTTCCTCCGGAAACACCATATATTTT
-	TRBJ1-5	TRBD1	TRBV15	CATSISGQGLNQPQHF	TGTGCCACCAGCATATCGGGACAGGGGCTAAATCAGCCCCAGCATTTT
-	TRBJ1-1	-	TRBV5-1	CASSLVGADNTEAFF	TGCGCCAGCAGCTTGGTGGGGGCGGATAACACTGAAGCTTTCTTT
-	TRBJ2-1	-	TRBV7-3	CASSLFAGLGGNEQFF	TGTGCCAGCAGCTTATTCGCGGGACTCGGTGGGAATGAGCAGTTCTTC
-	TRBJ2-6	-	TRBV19	CASSIVGQGSFGANVLTF	TGTGCCAGTAGTATCGTTGGGCAGGGGTCGTTTGGGGCCAACGTCCTGACTTTC
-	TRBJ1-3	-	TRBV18	CASSPRQVHSGNTIYF	TGTGCCAGCTCACCACGACAGGTACACTCTGGAAACACCATATATTTT
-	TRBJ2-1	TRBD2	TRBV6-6	CASSTGLAGREQFF	TGTGCCAGCAGCACGGGACTAGCGGGTCGTGAGCAGTTCTTC
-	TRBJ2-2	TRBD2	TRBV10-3	CAISDPSGRAANTGELFF	TGTGCCATCAGTGACCCCAGCGGGAGGGCCGCGAACACCGGGGAGCTGTTTTTT
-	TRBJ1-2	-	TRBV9	CASSVGPGGANYGYTF	TGTGCCAGCAGCGTCGGCCCTGGGGGGGCCAACTATGGCTACACCTTC
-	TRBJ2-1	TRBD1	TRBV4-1	CASSQWIGTGYNEQFF	TGCGCCAGCAGCCAATGGATCGGGACAGGGTACAATGAGCAGTTCTTC
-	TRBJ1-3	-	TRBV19	CASSLVRSSGNTIYF	TGTGCCAGTAGTCTTGTCCGCAGCTCTGGAAACACCATATATTTT
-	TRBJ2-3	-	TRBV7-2	CASSSGAGPDTQYF	TGTGCCAGCAGCTCGGGCGCGGGTCCAGATACGCAGTATTTT
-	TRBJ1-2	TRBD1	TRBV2	CASRATGSNYGYTF	TGTGCCAGCAGGGCGACAGGGTCGAACTATGGCTACACCTTC
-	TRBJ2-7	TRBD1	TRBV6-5	CASSYRIGQGGEQYF	TGTGCCAGCAGTTACAGAATTGGACAGGGGGGCGAGCAGTACTTC
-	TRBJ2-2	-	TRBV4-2	CASSQDLSRDTGELFF	TGTGCCAGCAGCCAAGATTTATCCAGGGATACCGGGGAGCTGTTTTTT
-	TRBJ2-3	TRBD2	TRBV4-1	CASSQVAQGSGTTDTQYF	TGCGCCAGCAGCCAAGTCGCCCAGGGTAGCGGGACCACAGATACGCAGTATTTT
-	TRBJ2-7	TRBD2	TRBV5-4	CASSLARGGRNSYEQYF	TGTGCCAGCAGCTTGGCCCGCGGCGGGAGAAATAGCTACGAGCAGTACTTC
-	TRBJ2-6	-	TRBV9	CASTSSDRAGANVLTF	TGTGCCAGCACTTCATCTGATCGCGCTGGGGCCAACGTCCTGACTTTC
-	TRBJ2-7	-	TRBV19	CASSPQGPYEQYF	TGTGCCAGTAGTCCACAGGGTCCCTACGAGCAGTACTTC
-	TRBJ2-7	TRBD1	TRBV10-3	CAISPGTGAGYEQYF	TGTGCCATCAGTCCTGGGACAGGGGCAGGCTACGAGCAGTACTTC
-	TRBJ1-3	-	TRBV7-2	CASSFSGNTIYF	TGTGCCAGCTCTTTCTCTGGAAACACCATATATTTT
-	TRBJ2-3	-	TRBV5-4	CASSLDSRTDTQYF	TGTGCCAGCAGCTTGGACAGCCGCACAGATACGCAGTATTTT
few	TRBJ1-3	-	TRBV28	CASCWGTRSGNTIYF	TGTGCCAGCTGCTGGGGCACGCGCTCTGGAAACACCATATATTTT
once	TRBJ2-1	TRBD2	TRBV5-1	CASSFSGRTASSYNEQFF	TGCGCCAGCAGCTTTAGCGGGAGGACCGCAAGCTCCTACAATGAGCAGTTCTTC
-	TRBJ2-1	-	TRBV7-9	CASSLNWAEQFF	TGTGCCAGCAGCCTCAACTGGGCTGAGCAGTTCTTC
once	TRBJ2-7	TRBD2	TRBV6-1	CASRGLAGGTYEQYF	TGTGCCAGCAGAGGACTAGCGGGAGGCACCTACGAGCAGTACTTC
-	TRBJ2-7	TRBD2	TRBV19	CASSMGLAGNYEQYF	TGTGCCAGTAGTATGGGACTAGCGGGTAACTACGAGCAGTACTTC
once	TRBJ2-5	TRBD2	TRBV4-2	CASSQDTAGGRETQYF	TGTGCCAGCAGCCAAGATACCGCGGGAGGGCGGGAGACCCAGTACTTC
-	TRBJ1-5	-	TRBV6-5	CASRQGDQPQHF	TGTGCCAGCAGACAGGGCGATCAGCCCCAGCATTTT
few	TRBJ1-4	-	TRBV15	CATSRDRQSYNEKLFF	TGTGCCACCAGCAGAGATAGACAGTCTTATAATGAAAAACTGTTTTTT
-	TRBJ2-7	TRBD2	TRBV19	CASSTWERDYEQYF	TGTGCCAGTAGTACCTGGGAGCGGGACTACGAGCAGTACTTC
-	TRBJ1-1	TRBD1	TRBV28	CASRTGSPNTEAFF	TGTGCCAGCAGGACAGGGTCCCCGAACACTGAAGCTTTCTTT
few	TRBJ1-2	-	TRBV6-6	CASTRSSGDYGYTF	TGTGCCAGCACGCGGTCATCCGGGGACTATGGCTACACCTTC
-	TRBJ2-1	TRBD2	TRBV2	CASSEASGIYNEQFF	TGTGCCAGCAGTGAAGCTAGCGGGATTTACAATGAGCAGTTCTTC
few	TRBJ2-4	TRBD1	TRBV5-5	CASTPDRGDIQYF	TGTGCCAGCACCCCGGACAGGGGAGACATTCAGTACTTC
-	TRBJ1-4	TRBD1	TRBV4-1	CASSQGDRDSEKLFF	TGCGCCAGCAGCCAAGGAGACAGGGACAGTGAAAAACTGTTTTTT
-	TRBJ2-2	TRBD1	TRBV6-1	CASSEETGPTGELFF	TGTGCCAGCAGTGAAGAGACAGGGCCGACCGGGGAGCTGTTTTTT